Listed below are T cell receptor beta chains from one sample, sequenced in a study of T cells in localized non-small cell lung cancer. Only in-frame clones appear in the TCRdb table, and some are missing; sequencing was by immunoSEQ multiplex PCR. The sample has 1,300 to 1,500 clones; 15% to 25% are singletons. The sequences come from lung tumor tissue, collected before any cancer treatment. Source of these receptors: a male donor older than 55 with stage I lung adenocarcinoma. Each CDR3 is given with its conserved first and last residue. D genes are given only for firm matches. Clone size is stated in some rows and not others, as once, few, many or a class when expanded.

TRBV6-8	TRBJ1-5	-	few	CASSYAIRQLRQPQHF	TGTGCCAGCAGTTACGCCATCAGGCAACTTCGGCAGCCCCAGCATTTT
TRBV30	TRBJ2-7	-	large	CAWSGQDSYEQYF	TGTGCCTGGAGTGGACAGGATTCCTACGAGCAGTACTTC
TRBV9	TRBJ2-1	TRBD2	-	CATGGLARNEQFF	TGTGCCACCGGGGGACTAGCGAGGAATGAGCAGTTCTTC
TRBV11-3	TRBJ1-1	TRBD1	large	CASSSGQGYTEAFF	TGTGCCAGCAGCTCGGGACAGGGGTACACTGAAGCTTTCTTT
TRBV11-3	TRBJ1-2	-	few	CASSLVGGGTNYGYTF	TGTGCCAGCAGCTTAGTGGGCGGGGGGACTAACTATGGCTACACCTTC
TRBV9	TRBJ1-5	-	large	CASSDQGGNQPQHF	TGTGCCAGCAGTGACCAGGGAGGGAATCAGCCCCAGCATTTT
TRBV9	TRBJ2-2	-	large	CASSPRLNTGELFF	TGTGCCAGCAGCCCCAGACTGAACACCGGGGAGCTGTTTTTT
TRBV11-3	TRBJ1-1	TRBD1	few	CASSNSSTGRTEAFF	TGTGCCAGCAGCAACTCTTCGACAGGGAGAACTGAAGCTTTCTTT
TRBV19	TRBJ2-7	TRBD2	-	CASKKSGTAYEQYF	TGTGCCAGTAAGAAAAGCGGGACGGCCTACGAGCAGTACTTC
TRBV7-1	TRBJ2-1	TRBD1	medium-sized	CASSSGQGNEQFF	TGTGCCAGCAGCTCGGGACAGGGCAATGAGCAGTTCTTC
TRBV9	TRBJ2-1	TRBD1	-	CASRDRGPGEQFF	TGTGCCAGCAGAGACAGGGGTCCCGGTGAGCAGTTCTTC
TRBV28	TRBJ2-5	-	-	CASSLTATQETQYF	TGTGCCAGCAGCTTGACCGCGACACAAGAGACCCAGTACTTC
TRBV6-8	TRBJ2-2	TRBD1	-	CASIDRAHTGELFF	TGTGCCAGCATTGACAGGGCCCACACCGGGGAGCTGTTTTTT
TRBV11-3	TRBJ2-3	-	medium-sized	CASSLGGFSTDTQYF	TGTGCCAGCAGCTTAGGTGGATTTAGCACAGATACGCAGTATTTT
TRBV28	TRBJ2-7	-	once	CACRTSHYEQYF	TGTGCTTGCCGGACCTCGCACTACGAGCAGTACTTC
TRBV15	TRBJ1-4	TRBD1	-	CATSRDSPGTDRNEKLFF	TGTGCCACCAGCAGAGATTCCCCCGGGACAGACCGTAATGAAAAACTGTTTTTT
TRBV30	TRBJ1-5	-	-	CAWSKGVDSNQPQHF	TGTGCCTGGAGTAAAGGGGTCGATAGCAATCAGCCCCAGCATTTT
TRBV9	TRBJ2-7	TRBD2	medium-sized	CASSAEAGGSSYEQYF	TGTGCCAGCAGTGCCGAAGCGGGAGGGAGCTCCTACGAGCAGTACTTC
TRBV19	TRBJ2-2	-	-	CASRQTGELFF	TGTGCCAGTAGGCAGACCGGGGAGCTGTTTTTT
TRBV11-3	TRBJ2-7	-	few	CASSGSQGIRRYEQYF	TGTGCCAGCAGCGGATCTCAGGGGATCCGTCGCTACGAGCAGTACTTC
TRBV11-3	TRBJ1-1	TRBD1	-	CASSLVGTGGMNTEAFF	TGTGCCAGCAGCTTAGTCGGGACAGGGGGCATGAACACTGAAGCTTTCTTT
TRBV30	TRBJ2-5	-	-	CAWSVQIQETQYF	TGTGCCTGGAGTGTACAGATACAAGAGACCCAGTACTTC
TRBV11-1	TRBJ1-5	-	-	CASSLGGGANQPQHF	TGTGCCAGCAGCTTAGGGGGAGGAGCCAACCAGCCCCAGCATTTT
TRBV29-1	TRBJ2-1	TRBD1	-	CSVEHPDRGPYNEQFF	TGCAGCGTTGAACACCCCGACAGGGGCCCCTACAATGAGCAGTTCTTC
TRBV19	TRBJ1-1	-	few	CASSIRQNTEAFF	TGTGCCAGTAGTATTCGACAGAACACTGAAGCTTTCTTT
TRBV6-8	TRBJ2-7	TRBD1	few	CAIGTGGMYEQYF	TGTGCCATAGGGACAGGGGGTATGTACGAGCAGTACTTC
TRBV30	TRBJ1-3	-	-	CAWSSGGRAGNTIYF	TGTGCCTGGAGTTCCGGGGGGCGAGCTGGAAACACCATATATTTT
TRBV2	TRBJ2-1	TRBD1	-	CASSFWGQGDNEQFF	TGTGCCAGCAGCTTCTGGGGACAGGGTGACAATGAGCAGTTCTTC
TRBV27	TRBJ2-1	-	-	CASSLYGSDNEQFF	TGTGCCAGCAGTTTATACGGCAGCGACAATGAGCAGTTCTTC
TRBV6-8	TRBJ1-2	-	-	CASSYFDGNYGYTF	TGTGCCAGCAGTTATTTCGACGGAAACTATGGCTACACCTTC
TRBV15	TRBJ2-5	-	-	CATSSGQNSWETQYF	TGTGCCACCAGCTCCGGCCAGAACTCTTGGGAGACCCAGTACTTC
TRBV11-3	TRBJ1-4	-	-	CASNTIGEGATNEKLFF	TGTGCCAGCAACACTATCGGGGAGGGTGCGACTAATGAAAAACTGTTTTTT
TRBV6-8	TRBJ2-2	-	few	CASSLETGHTGELFF	TGTGCCAGCAGTTTAGAGACGGGGCACACCGGGGAGCTGTTTTTT
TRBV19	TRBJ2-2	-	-	CASSLGPNTGELFF	TGTGCCAGTAGTTTGGGACCTAACACCGGGGAGCTGTTTTTT
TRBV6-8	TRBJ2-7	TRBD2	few	CASSYSPGLVFSYEQYF	TGTGCCAGCAGTTACTCGCCGGGACTAGTTTTCTCCTACGAGCAGTACTTC
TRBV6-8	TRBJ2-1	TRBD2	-	CATLGLAGNEVNEQFF	TGTGCCACCCTGGGACTAGCGGGAAACGAAGTTAATGAGCAGTTCTTC
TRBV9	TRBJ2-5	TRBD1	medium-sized	CASSDGLTGLLQETQYF	TGTGCCAGCAGCGATGGACTGACAGGGCTGCTCCAAGAGACCCAGTACTTC